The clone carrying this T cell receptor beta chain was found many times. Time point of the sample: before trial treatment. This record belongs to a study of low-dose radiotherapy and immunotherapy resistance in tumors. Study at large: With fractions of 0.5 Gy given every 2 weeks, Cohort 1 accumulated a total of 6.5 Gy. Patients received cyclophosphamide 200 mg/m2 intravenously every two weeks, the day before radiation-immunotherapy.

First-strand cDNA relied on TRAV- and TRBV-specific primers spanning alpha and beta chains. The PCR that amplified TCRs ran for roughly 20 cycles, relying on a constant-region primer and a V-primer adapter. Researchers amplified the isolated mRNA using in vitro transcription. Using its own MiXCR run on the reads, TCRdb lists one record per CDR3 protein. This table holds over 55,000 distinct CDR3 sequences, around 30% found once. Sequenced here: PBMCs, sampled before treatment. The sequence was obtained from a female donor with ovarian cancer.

The CDR3 DNA sequence: TGTGCCAGCAGCCAATCGACCCAGTTCGGCCATCTCTTTGGGGCCAACGTCCTGACTTTC. Translated: CASSQSTQFGHLFGANVLTF. This sequence joins TRBV3-1 and TRBJ2-6; D gene uncertain. Per the germline V gene, CDR1 is LGHDT and CDR2 is YNNKEL (reference sequence). The CDR3 totals 20 residues. Trimming removed 2 bases at V and 3 bases at J, with 23 bases between. Based on the CDR3 plus reference TRBV3-1 and TRBJ2-6, the full variable domain is DTAVSQTPKYLVTQMGNDKSIKCEQNLGHDTMYWYKQDSKKFLKIMFSYNNKELIINETVPNRFSPKSPDKAHLNLHINSLELGDSAVYFCASSQSTQFGHLFGANVLTFGAGSRLTVL.